This entry lists 3 T cell receptor beta chains sequenced from one sample in a study of cytomegalovirus exposure and HLA in healthy donors. PCR involved 60 Vbeta and 13 Jbeta primers. Sequencing used immunoSEQ multiplex PCR; TCRdb keeps in-frame clones, though not all of them. Here the sample spans about 98,000 clones, roughly 80% being singletons. Sequencing was done on a sample of PBMCs. The source of these receptors is a male donor in good health and CMV-seropositive.

V gene TRBV6-5 combines with J gene TRBJ2-5; 8 nucleotides match TRBD1. Germline loops: CDR1 MNHEY, CDR2 SVGAGI. V trimming: 2 bases; J trimming: 4 bases; junction bases outside the gene matches: 9. The CDR3 has 16 residues. The CDR3 bases are TGTGCCAGCAGTTACGGAGGACAGGGAAGAGGAGAGACCCAGTACTTC. Encoded protein: CASSYGGQGRGETQYF.

The CDR3 nucleotides read TGTGCCAGCAGCCCGGACTCGGGACTAGCGAGCACAGATACGCAGTATTTT. Amino acids: CASSPDSGLASTDTQYF. The J gene is TRBJ2-3, the V gene TRBV4-2, with 10 bases identical to TRBD2. The V segment lost 4 bases and the J segment 0 bases; nucleotides outside the gene matches: 7. This CDR3 spans 17 amino acids. The germline V gene encodes CDR1 LGHNA and CDR2 YNFKEQ.

This clone was seen more than once but under ten times. This chain connects TRBV9 to TRBJ2-2; weak D call: TRBD1 (5 bases). Trimming removed 0 bases at V and 4 bases at J, with 7 bases between. Germline V gene lookup returns CDR1 SGDLS and CDR2 YYNGEE. The CDR3 is 14 amino acids. This CDR3 is CASSVGGPTGELFF. CDR3 coding DNA: TGTGCCAGCAGCGTAGGGGGCCCCACCGGGGAGCTGTTTTTT. Using reference TRBV9 and TRBJ2-2 for the parts outside the CDR3, the full variable domain is DSGVTQTPKHLITATGQRVTLRCSPRSGDLSVYWYQQSLDQGLQFLIQYYNGEERAKGNILERFSAQQFPDLHSELNLSSLELGDSALYFCASSVGGPTGELFFGEGSRLTVL.